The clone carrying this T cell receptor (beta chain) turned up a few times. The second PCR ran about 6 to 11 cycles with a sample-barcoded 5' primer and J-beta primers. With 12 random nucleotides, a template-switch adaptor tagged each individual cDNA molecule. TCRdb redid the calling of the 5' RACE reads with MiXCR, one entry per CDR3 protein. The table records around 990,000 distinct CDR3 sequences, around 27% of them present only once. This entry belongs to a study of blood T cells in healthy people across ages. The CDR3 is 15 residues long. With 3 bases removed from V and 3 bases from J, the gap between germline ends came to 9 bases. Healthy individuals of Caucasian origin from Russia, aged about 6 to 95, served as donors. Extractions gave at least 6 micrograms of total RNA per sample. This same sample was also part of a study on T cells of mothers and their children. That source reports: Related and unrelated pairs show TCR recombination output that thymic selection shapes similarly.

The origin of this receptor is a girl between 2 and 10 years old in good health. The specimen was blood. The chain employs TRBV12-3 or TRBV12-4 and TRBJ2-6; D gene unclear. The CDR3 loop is CASSFRKGGANVLTF. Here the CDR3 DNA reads TGTGCCAGCAGTTTCCGAAAGGGTGGGGCCAACGTCCTGACTTTC.